These 12 T cell receptor beta chains share one sample of origin, sequenced in a study of cytomegalovirus exposure and HLA in healthy donors. Use of 60 Vbeta and 13 Jbeta primers characterized the PCR. Profiling relied on immunoSEQ multiplex PCR, and the TCRdb table lists in-frame clones only, not all of them. The table lists about 150,000 clones, 73% of them singletons, with under 2% in the top ten. The sample consisted of PBMCs. Receptor source: a woman aged 18-29 years in good health and CMV-seronegative.

V is TRBV10-3 and J is TRBJ2-5; 8 bases are a match to TRBD1. CDR1 and CDR2 from the germline V gene are ENHRY and SYGVKD. The CDR3 contains 15 residues. The V gene end was trimmed by 3 bases and the J gene end by 2 bases; junction bases not matched to a gene: 5. The CDR3 sequence: CAISDPGQGQETQYF. The CDR3 region has the DNA TGTGCCATCAGTGACCCCGGACAGGGACAAGAGACCCAGTACTTC.

The chain employs TRBV30 and TRBJ1-1; maybe TRBD1 (6 bases). The CDR3 covers 19 residues. Trimming stripped 1 base from V and 1 base from J, with 25 bases between. Germline V gene sequence: CDR1 GTSNPN, CDR2 SVGIG (reference sequence). The CDR3 DNA follows: TGTGCCTGGAGTGGGAGACTTGGGAGGGGGGATAAGGGGAACACTGAAGCTTTCTTT. As protein: CAWSGRLGRGDKGNTEAFF.

The rearrangement links TRBV20-1 to TRBJ1-6; unclear D gene. This CDR3 region has 11 residues. The V end lost 6 bases, the J end lost 4 bases, and 4 bases lay between the germline ends. The V gene's germline CDR1 is DFQATT and CDR2 SNEGSKA (reference sequence). CDR3 sequence reads: CSALYNSPLHF. In DNA, the CDR3 is TGCAGTGCCCTGTATAATTCACCCCTCCACTTT.

The chain uses TRBV11-3 and TRBJ2-3; 14 bases are shared with TRBD2. The CDR3 spans 15 residues. V lost 5 bases and J lost 3; bases outside the gene matches: 1. CDR1 is SGHNT, CDR2 YENEEA, per germline. The CDR3 region has the DNA TGTGCCAGCAGCGGGACTAGCGGGAGAACAGATACGCAGTATTTT. Translating it yields CASSGTSGRTDTQYF.

This clone was detected only a few times. The gene calls are TRBV9 and TRBJ1-1; D gene unclear. The CDR3 loop spans 14 amino acids. V was shortened by 3 bases and J by 4 bases, with 13 bases between the two germline ends. Germline CDR1 is SGDLS and CDR2 is YYNGEE. CDR3 amino acids: CASSEGGHGTEAFF. The DNA for the CDR3 is TGTGCCAGCAGCGAAGGAGGGCACGGCACTGAAGCTTTCTTT.

This chain links TRBV19 with TRBJ1-5; TRBD1 agrees at 7 bases. The J segment lost 4 bases and the V segment lost 5 bases, leaving 5 bases of the junction unmatched. Germline V gives CDR1 LNHDA, CDR2 SQIVND (reference sequence). This CDR3 is built from 14 residues. This CDR3 reads CASSFMGQNQPQHF. CDR3 sequence (DNA): TGTGCCAGTAGTTTTATGGGACAGAATCAGCCCCAGCATTTT.

The chain is built from TRBV7-2 and TRBJ2-3; 10 bases line up with TRBD1. The CDR3 extends over 19 amino acids. Losses at the gene ends were 5 bases for V and 3 bases for J; bases not matched to a gene: 17. Looked up from germline, CDR1 is SGHTA and CDR2 is FQGNSA. CDR3 bases: TGTGCCAGCAGCCGAAATCCGGGACAGGGGACGGTGGGTACAGATACGCAGTATTTT. It specifies CASSRNPGQGTVGTDTQYF.

The chain joins TRBV6-5 to TRBJ1-2; 8 bases fit TRBD1. The trim removed 6 bases at V and 4 bases at J, leaving 7 bases unmatched. CDR3 size: 14 residues. Germline loops: CDR1 MNHEY, CDR2 SVGAGI. Here the CDR3 DNA reads TGTGCCAGCAGCGACAGGGGATGGGGCTATGGCTACACCTTC. Its protein product is CASSDRGWGYGYTF.

V is TRBV29-1 and J is TRBJ2-3; 7 bases map to TRBD1. V trimming: 6 bases; J trimming: 0 bases; junction bases outside the gene matches: 6. The CDR3 contains 14 residues. Germline V CDR1 and CDR2: SQVTM, ANQGSEA. Here the CDR3 DNA reads TGCAGCGTCAGGACAGGTCTGAGCACAGATACGCAGTATTTT. It yields the protein CSVRTGLSTDTQYF.

This chain connects TRBV28 to TRBJ1-5; D is possibly TRBD1 (6 bases). This CDR3 comprises 15 residues. Germline V gene data show CDR1 as MDHEN and CDR2 as SYDVKM. V was clipped by 5 bases and J by 6 bases, with 17 bases between them. CDR3 loop: CASSRRGATTQPQHF. In nucleotides, the CDR3 is TGTGCCAGCAGTCGCCGGGGGGCCACTACTCAGCCCCAGCATTTT. Filled out from reference TRBV28 and TRBJ1-5, the complete variable domain reads DVKVTQSSRYLVKRTGEKVFLECVQDMDHENMFWYRQDPGLGLRLIYFSYDVKMKEKGDIPEGYSVSREKKERFSLILESASTNQTSMYLCASSRRGATTQPQHFGDGTRLSIL.

This clone was seen only a few times. The V call is TRBV10-2, the J call TRBJ1-2; 8 bases align to TRBD1. Losses at the gene ends were 4 bases for V and 8 bases for J; bases not matched to a gene: 6. CDR1 and CDR2 (germline): WSHSY, SAAADI. The CDR3 loop spans 13 amino acids. The CDR3 nucleotides read TGCGCCAGCAGTGCCCAGGGGGCGGGAGGCTACACCTTC. Translated, it gives CASSAQGAGGYTF.

V and J are TRBV6-1 and TRBJ2-1; 8 bases agree with TRBD1. The CDR3 runs to 15 residues. The germline CDR1 and CDR2 sequences are MNHNS and SASEGT. Trimming at V came to 5 bases and at J to 1 base, leaving 4 bases not matched to a gene. The CDR3 coding sequence is TGTGCCAGCAGTCCCCAGGGGGCTTCCTACAATGAGCAGTTCTTC. It specifies CASSPQGASYNEQFF.